One sample yielded the 27 T cell receptor beta chains listed below, sequenced in a study of blood T cells in healthy people across ages. With a J-beta primer mix and a sample-barcoded 5' primer, a second PCR ran about 7 to 12 cycles. From the 5' RACE reads, TCRdb called clonotypes with MiXCR, one entry per CDR3 protein. The data contain about a million distinct CDR3 sequences, just over 50% of them singletons. Material for sequencing was blood. The receptors shown here come from a woman aged 55-70 years in good health.

Comments on this clonotype: Since no conserved phenylalanine or tryptophan closes the CDR3, a read error is the likely cause. The rearrangement links TRBV20-1 to TRBJ2-1, with 11 bases that match TRBD2. The CDR3 sequence is 15 residues long. The V gene's germline CDR1 is DFQATT and CDR2 SNEGSKA (reference sequence). Germline trimming cut 5 bases from V and 5 bases from J; bases unmatched to any gene: 8. CDR3 nucleotide sequence: TGCAGTGCTGTCTCACTAGCGGGAGTGCACAATGAGCAGTTCTTA. This codes for CSAVSLAGVHNEQFL.

The gene calls are TRBV13 and TRBJ2-4; possibly TRBD2 for D (6 bases). The CDR3 consists of 16 residues. In germline, CDR1 is PRHDT, CDR2 FYEKMQ (reference sequence). V was clipped by 3 bases and J by 2 bases, with 14 bases between them. CDR3 in DNA: TGTGCCAGCAGCTTGCGGAGGGGCGACCCCAAAAACATTCAGTACTTC. Translating gives CASSLRRGDPKNIQYF.

This clonotype was seen more than once but under ten times. The V and J genes are TRBV28 and TRBJ2-3, with TRBD1 matching 8 bases. Germline V lookup: CDR1 MDHEN, CDR2 SYDVKM. The ends lost 3 bases at V and 3 bases at J; junction bases unmatched: 8. The length of the CDR3 is 16 residues. The CDR3 DNA reads TGTGCCAGCAGTTTCGGCCAGGGGGCGGATACAGATACGCAGTATTTT. Amino acid sequence: CASSFGQGADTDTQYF.

V gene TRBV5-1 combines with J gene TRBJ1-1, with D hard to call. Germline V gene sequence: CDR1 SGHRS, CDR2 YFSETQ. CDR3 length: 15 amino acids. Trimming stripped 1 base from V and 1 base from J, with 11 bases between. CDR3 residues: CASSLLGFRNTEAFF. The CDR3 DNA is TGCGCCAGCAGCTTGTTGGGGTTTCGGAACACTGAAGCTTTCTTT.

This clonotype was observed a few times. The chain joins TRBV10-3 to TRBJ2-5, with D maybe TRBD1 (6 bases). The J call may be faulty, since TRBJ2-7 better matches the DNA end. Germline V gene lookup returns CDR1 ENHRY and CDR2 SYGVKD. This CDR3 is 14 amino acids long. The CDR3: CAISDVNQGREQYF. The CDR3 DNA reads as TGTGCCATCAGTGATGTAAATCAGGGGCGCGAGCAGTACTTC.

The V call is TRBV11-3, the J call TRBJ2-7; D unclear. The DNA end is a closer match to TRBJ2-4, so the J assignment may be wrong. Germline-derived CDR1 and CDR2 are SGHNT and YENEEA. This CDR3 contains 14 residues. The CDR3 nucleotides are TGTGCCAGCAGCAAGCGAGTGGGGATAAACATTCAGTACTTC. Translated, it gives CASSKRVGINIQYF.

V gene TRBV10-3 combines with J gene TRBJ1-2, with D possibly being TRBD1 (5 bases). This CDR3 has 12 amino acids. Germline CDR1 and CDR2: ENHRY and SYGVKD. The ends were cut back, 4 bases at V and 11 bases at J, with 14 bases in the middle. The CDR3 protein is CAISGTSFGYTF. Here the CDR3 DNA reads TGTGCCATCAGTGGGACATCTTTCGGGTACACCTTC.

The chain employs TRBV20-1 and TRBJ1-2; 9 nucleotides match TRBD1. Per the germline V gene, CDR1 is DFQATT and CDR2 is SNEGSKA (reference sequence). The CDR3 extends over 16 amino acids. V lost 5 bases, J lost 0 bases, and 10 bases stayed unmatched. CDR3 DNA: TGCAGTGCTTCCGGGACAGGGATAGGAGCTAACTATGGCTACACCTTC. This encodes CSASGTGIGANYGYTF.

This clonotype came up many times. The chain employs TRBV15 and TRBJ2-3, with TRBD2 matching over 9 bases. Germline V gene data show CDR1 as LNHNV and CDR2 as YYDKDF (reference sequence). V was clipped by 3 bases and J by 0 bases; unmatched bases: 10. This CDR3 is 18 amino acids long. The DNA for the CDR3 is TGTGCCACCAGCAGTGGGGGATTAGCGGGGGAAAGCACAGATACGCAGTATTTT. Residues: CATSSGGLAGESTDTQYF.

This clonotype was observed a handful of times. Mismatch with germline at one junction end may stem from a read error. The V and J genes are TRBV13 and TRBJ2-5; D gene ambiguous. This CDR3 contains 13 residues. Germline-derived CDR1 and CDR2 are PRHDT and FYEKMQ (reference sequence). The CDR3 sequence: CASSVGKAETQYF. The DNA for the CDR3 is TGTGCCAGCAGCGTAGGGAAAGCAGAGACCCAGTACTTC.

The rearrangement joins TRBV20-1 to TRBJ1-2; D remains unclear. The ends were cut back, 5 bases at V and 4 bases at J, with 20 bases in the middle. CDR3 length equals 15 residues. Germline V gene lookup returns CDR1 DFQATT and CDR2 SNEGSKA (reference sequence). The CDR3 reads CSAQEKGQLGYGYTF. CDR3 coding DNA: TGCAGTGCTCAAGAAAAAGGGCAATTGGGCTATGGCTACACCTTC.

The chain is built from TRBV24-1 and TRBJ2-5, with TRBD1 as a possible D gene (6 bases). The CDR3 runs 16 residues. Deletions cut 4 bases from V and 1 base from J, with 15 bases between. Germline V gene sequence: CDR1 KGHDR, CDR2 SFDVKD. CDR3 region: CATSEQRGTFQETQYF. In DNA, the CDR3 is TGTGCCACCAGTGAACAAAGGGGGACGTTCCAAGAGACCCAGTACTTC.

Only a few counts were recorded for this clonotype. The J gene is TRBJ2-5, the V gene TRBV28; 8 bases are a match to TRBD1. The CDR3 contains 15 residues. In germline, CDR1 is MDHEN, CDR2 SYDVKM. Germline trimming cut 6 bases from V and 4 bases from J; bases unmatched to any gene: 10. The CDR3 DNA reads as TGTGCCAGCAGACGCCGACAGGGGTCAATAGAGACCCAGTACTTC. It encodes CASRRRQGSIETQYF.

J is TRBJ2-1 and V is TRBV10-3; TRBD1 matches at 9 bases. V trimming: 2 bases; J trimming: 6 bases; junction bases outside the gene matches: 8. The CDR3 length is 16 residues. Germline V gene lookup returns CDR1 ENHRY and CDR2 SYGVKD. The CDR3 sequence: CAISERTGEGGNEQFF. CDR3 bases: TGTGCCATCAGTGAGCGGACAGGGGAAGGGGGCAATGAGCAGTTCTTC.

The chain recombines TRBV7-7 with TRBJ2-5, with TRBD1 matching 9 bases. The CDR3 extends over 14 amino acids. V dropped 8 bases and J dropped 4; count of bases not matched to a gene: 8. Germline V CDR1 and CDR2: SSHAT, FNYEAQ (reference sequence). The CDR3 sequence: CASGPGQGGETQYF. The CDR3 region has the DNA TGTGCCAGCGGACCGGGACAGGGAGGAGAGACCCAGTACTTC. Variable domain in full (rest from reference TRBV7-7 and TRBJ2-5): GAGVSQSPRYKVTKRGQDVTLRCDPISSHATLYWYQQALGQGPEFLTYFNYEAQPDKSGLPSDRFSAERPEGSISTLTIQRTEQRDSAMYRCASGPGQGGETQYFGPGTRLLVL.

The J gene is TRBJ2-7, the V gene TRBV20-1, with D hard to call. The CDR3 extends over 11 amino acids. Germline CDR1 reads DFQATT; CDR2 reads SNEGSKA (reference sequence). The germline V and J ends were trimmed by 6 bases and 4 bases, with 10 bases remaining between them. DNA for the CDR3: TGCAGTGCCCTTAAAGTGTACGAGCAGTACTTC. It translates to CSALKVYEQYF.

This chain links TRBV4-1 with TRBJ1-2; D not resolved. CDR3 length: 13 residues. V lost 0 bases and J lost 8, with 10 bases in between. Germline CDR1 and CDR2: MGHRA and YSYEKL. The DNA for the CDR3 is TGCGCCAGCAGCCAAGACGTGGCCTCGGGCTACACCTTC. Translating it yields CASSQDVASGYTF.

The rearrangement links TRBV6-2 or TRBV6-3 to TRBJ2-7, with D perhaps given as TRBD1 or TRBD2 (5 bases each). CDR3 size: 15 residues. With 6 bases removed from V and 2 bases from J, the gap between germline ends came to 17 bases. Germline CDR1 is MNHEY and CDR2 is SVGEGT. The CDR3 nucleotides are TGTGCCAGCAGCTCTCCAGGGATCGGGACCTACGAGCAGTACTTC. This encodes CASSSPGIGTYEQYF.

This sequence joins TRBV20-1 and TRBJ2-3; 12 nucleotides agree with TRBD2. CDR3 length: 14 residues. V was clipped by 6 bases and J by 5 bases; unmatched bases: 6. Germline loops: CDR1 DFQATT, CDR2 SNEGSKA (reference sequence). The CDR3, as DNA: TGCAGTGCCAAGACTAGCGGGAGAGGAGATACGCAGTATTTT. Amino acids: CSAKTSGRGDTQYF.

There are many counts of this clonotype. This rearrangement joins TRBV10-3 to TRBJ2-7; 13 nucleotides align to TRBD2. V shed 2 bases, J shed 4 bases, and the junction held 2 bases outside the gene matches. This CDR3 has 15 residues. Germline V gives CDR1 ENHRY, CDR2 SYGVKD. In DNA, the CDR3 is TGTGCCATCAGTGAGAGGACTAGCGGGAGTTACGAGCAGTACTTC. It is translated as CAISERTSGSYEQYF.

The V and J genes are TRBV29-1 and TRBJ2-3; no clear D. The CDR3 is 14 residues long. Germline V CDR1 and CDR2: SQVTM, ANQGSEA. V was pared by 4 bases and J by 0 bases, with 11 bases between. CDR3 nucleotides: TGCAGCGTTGTGCTCCGCCCTAGCACAGATACGCAGTATTTT. As protein: CSVVLRPSTDTQYF.

The chain uses TRBV5-8 and TRBJ2-5, with D perhaps TRBD1 (5 bases). CDR1 is SGHTS, CDR2 YDEGEE, per germline. The CDR3 covers 17 residues. V lost 0 bases to trimming and J lost 2 bases, with 17 bases between them. This CDR3 is CASSLAEGQGNQETQYF. The CDR3 DNA is TGTGCCAGCAGCTTGGCCGAAGGGCAGGGTAATCAAGAGACCCAGTACTTC. The full variable domain, in which reference TRBV5-8 and TRBJ2-5 provide the parts outside the CDR3, is EAGVTQSPTHLIKTRGQQATLRCSPISGHTSVYWYQQALGLGLQFLLWYDEGEERNRGNFPPRFSGRQFPNYSSELNVNALELEDSALYLCASSLAEGQGNQETQYFGPGTRLLVL.

This clonotype was picked up many times. The chain couples TRBV7-2 to TRBJ2-1, with TRBD2 identical over 15 bases. V lost 5 bases and J lost 3; bases outside the gene matches: 5. CDR1 is SGHTA and CDR2 is FQGNSA in the germline V gene. The CDR3 is 17 amino acids. DNA for the CDR3: TGTGCCAGCAGCGGACTAGCGGGAGGGCCTGGCTACAATGAGCAGTTCTTC. Translating it yields CASSGLAGGPGYNEQFF.

This chain connects TRBV6-5 to TRBJ1-3, with 9 bases that match TRBD1. The CDR3 has 18 amino acids. Unmatched junction bases numbered 9, after V lost 2 bases and J lost 1 base. Germline V gene sequence: CDR1 MNHEY, CDR2 SVGAGI. CDR3 region: CASSYNRDRVNSGNTIYF. The CDR3 DNA reads as TGTGCCAGCAGTTACAACCGGGACAGGGTAAATTCTGGAAACACCATATATTTT.

This chain joins TRBV10-3 and TRBJ2-2; D tentatively fits TRBD1 or TRBD2 (5 bases each). Germline loops: CDR1 ENHRY, CDR2 SYGVKD. V lost 8 bases to trimming and J lost 3 bases, with 13 bases between them. This CDR3 spans 14 amino acids. This chain's CDR3 is CAIREDRDTGELFF. CDR3 nucleotide sequence: TGTGCCATCCGGGAAGACAGAGACACCGGGGAGCTGTTTTTT.

This chain links TRBV5-6 with TRBJ2-1; 11 bases are shared with TRBD1. Trimming removed 2 bases from V and 9 bases from J; junction bases left unmatched: 1. The CDR3 sequence is 13 residues long. CDR1 and CDR2 (germline): SGHDT, YYEEEE. As DNA, the CDR3 is TGTGCCAGCAGCTTAGGACAGGGGGCTGAGCAGTTCTTC. It specifies CASSLGQGAEQFF.

This clonotype showed up just a few times. The chain uses TRBV6-5 and TRBJ2-5; 9 bases match TRBD1. The germline CDR1 and CDR2 sequences are MNHEY and SVGAGI. This CDR3 has 13 amino acids. The trim removed 5 bases at V and 4 bases at J, leaving 2 bases unmatched. CDR3 region: CASSATGGETQYF. The DNA for the CDR3 is TGTGCCAGCAGTGCGACAGGGGGAGAGACCCAGTACTTC.